Following are 27 T cell receptor beta chains from one sample sequenced in a study of OX40 agonist ivuxolimab in advanced cancers. Using immunoSEQ multiplex PCR, the repertoire was profiled, and TCRdb retains in-frame clones only, with some absent. In the table there are about 58,000 clones, roughly nine tenths of which are singletons. The input for sequencing was CD4+ or CD8+ T cells sorted from blood, taken in a trial of the OX40 agonist ivuxolimab. Receptors originate from an adult with an advanced solid tumor such as melanoma, head and neck, liver or kidney cancer.

The chain employs TRBV4-1 and TRBJ2-1; 10 bases agree with TRBD2. The J segment lost 6 bases and the V segment lost 5 bases, leaving 4 bases of the junction unmatched. The CDR3 is made up of 14 amino acids. CDR1 and CDR2 from the germline V gene are MGHRA and YSYEKL. The CDR3 region is CASSSWTSGNEQFF. CDR3 sequence (DNA): TGCGCCAGCAGCTCTTGGACTAGCGGCAATGAGCAGTTCTTC.

This clone was observed once. The chain is built from TRBV9 and TRBJ2-2, with TRBD1 matching 8 bases. The trim removed 3 bases at V and 6 bases at J, leaving 4 bases unmatched. CDR1 is SGDLS and CDR2 is YYNGEE in the germline V gene. The CDR3 runs 14 residues. In DNA form, the CDR3 reads TGTGCCAGCAGCGCCGTGGACAGGGCCGGGGAGCTGTTTTTT. Encoded protein: CASSAVDRAGELFF.

The chain carries TRBV15 and TRBJ2-5, with D perhaps matching TRBD1 (5 bases). V was trimmed by 3 bases and J by 5 bases, leaving 19 bases between them. The germline V gene has CDR1 LNHNV and CDR2 YYDKDF (reference sequence). This CDR3 spans 16 amino acids. CDR3 amino acids: CATSSPQEGAQETQYF. CDR3 sequence (DNA): TGTGCCACCAGCAGCCCCCAGGAAGGGGCCCAGGAGACCCAGTACTTC.

The chain uses TRBV27 and TRBJ2-3; TRBD1 aligns across 8 bases. With 10 bases clipped from V and 7 bases from J, the junction kept 10 bases outside the gene matches. Per germline, CDR1 MNHEY and CDR2 SMNVEV (reference sequence). This CDR3 comprises 13 residues. The CDR3 loop is CANRDRRINTQYF. The CDR3 region has the DNA TGTGCCAACCGGGACAGGAGGATCAATACGCAGTATTTT.

This rearrangement joins TRBV6-5 to TRBJ1-2, with 9 bases lining up with TRBD1. V dropped 2 bases and J dropped 4; count of bases not matched to a gene: 5. In germline, CDR1 is MNHEY, CDR2 SVGAGI. The length of the CDR3 is 15 residues. The CDR3 region is CASSYDRGATYGYTF. The DNA for the CDR3 is TGTGCCAGCAGTTACGACAGGGGGGCTACCTATGGCTACACCTTC.

The chain uses TRBV6-1 and TRBJ2-5; 11 bases are shared with TRBD1. The V segment lost 1 base and the J segment 6 bases; nucleotides outside the gene matches: 4. Germline lookup yields CDR1 MNHNS and CDR2 SASEGT. The CDR3 spans 15 residues. DNA for the CDR3: TGTGCCAGCAGTGAAGGGACAGGGGGCGTGAAGACCCAGTACTTC. Its translation is CASSEGTGGVKTQYF.

The V gene is TRBV4-2, the J gene TRBJ2-3; perhaps TRBD1 as D (6 bases). The ends were cut back, 0 bases at V and 4 bases at J, with 11 bases in the middle. Germline V CDR1 and CDR2: LGHNA, YNFKEQ. The CDR3 length is 15 residues. This chain's CDR3 is CASSQDPRGPDTQYF. CDR3 in DNA: TGTGCCAGCAGCCAAGATCCCAGGGGACCAGATACGCAGTATTTT.

The DNA of the CDR3 is TGTGCCAGCAGCCAGACGGACACCGGGGAGCTGTTTTTT. Translation gives CASSQTDTGELFF. V gene TRBV5-4 combines with J gene TRBJ2-2, with D hard to call. Per germline, CDR1 SGHNT and CDR2 YYREEE (reference sequence). V was shortened by 4 bases and J by 3 bases, with 7 bases between the two germline ends. The length of the CDR3 is 13 residues.

The chain uses TRBV11-2 and TRBJ2-1; unclear D gene. The V gene lost 0 bases and the J gene lost 4 bases, with 7 bases spanning the gap. Germline loops: CDR1 SGHAT, CDR2 FQNNGV. There are 14 residues in the CDR3. The chain's CDR3 is CASSLDQEYNEQFF. The CDR3 DNA sequence: TGTGCCAGCAGCTTAGATCAGGAGTACAATGAGCAGTTCTTC.

The J gene is TRBJ2-3, the V gene TRBV10-3; TRBD2 might be the D (5 bases). Trimming took off 5 bases at V and 2 bases at J, with 8 bases between the two ends. Germline assignment: CDR1 ENHRY and CDR2 SYGVKD. This CDR3 spans 13 amino acids. CDR3 protein: CAISRDFTDTQYF. CDR3 DNA sequence: TGTGCCATCAGTCGGGATTTCACAGATACGCAGTATTTT.

CDR3 DNA sequence: TGTGCCACCAGCAACAGGACAGGGGGCAGGCAGCCCCAGCATTTT. Translation gives CATSNRTGGRQPQHF. The chain links TRBV15 to TRBJ1-5; 11 bases agree with TRBD1. The CDR3 runs to 15 residues. Germline V lookup: CDR1 LNHNV, CDR2 YYDKDF (reference sequence). Germline trimming cut 4 bases from V and 7 bases from J; bases unmatched to any gene: 6.

The J gene is TRBJ1-1, the V gene TRBV6-5; no clear D gene. The length of the CDR3 is 14 residues. Looked up from germline, CDR1 is MNHEY and CDR2 is SVGAGI. Trimming pared 2 bases from V and 1 base from J, leaving 8 bases between. The CDR3 loop is CASSYADANTEAFF. CDR3 sequence (DNA): TGTGCCAGCAGTTACGCCGATGCGAACACTGAAGCTTTCTTT.

This clone has more than one count but fewer than ten. The chain carries TRBV27 and TRBJ1-2, with D unresolved. V lost 6 bases to trimming and J lost 2 bases, with 10 bases between them. The CDR3 has 13 residues. The germline V gene encodes CDR1 MNHEY and CDR2 SMNVEV (reference sequence). The CDR3 is CASSIKENYGYTF. The CDR3 nucleotides are TGTGCCAGCAGCATCAAAGAGAACTATGGCTACACCTTC.

The chain is built from TRBV2 and TRBJ2-5; 10 bases are a match to TRBD2. The CDR3 consists of 15 residues. Germline CDR1 SNHLY, CDR2 FYNNEI. J was trimmed by 4 bases and V by 6 bases; bases with no gene match: 8. CDR3 residues: CASRSGRAPRETQYF. The CDR3 DNA follows: TGTGCCAGCAGAAGCGGGAGGGCCCCTCGAGAGACCCAGTACTTC.

V usage is TRBV6-1 and J usage is TRBJ1-5, with 11 bases lining up with TRBD1. The junction had 7 bases not matched to a gene; V was cut back by 7 bases and J by 5 bases. CDR3 length: 15 residues. Germline lookup yields CDR1 MNHNS and CDR2 SASEGT. This CDR3 reads CASTPGQGDYQPQHF. CDR3 in DNA: TGTGCCAGCACCCCGGGACAGGGGGATTATCAGCCCCAGCATTTT.

V is TRBV18 and J is TRBJ2-5; a possible D gene is TRBD1 (6 bases). CDR1 and CDR2 from the germline V gene are KGHSH and LQKENI. The V end was cut by 4 bases, the J end by 0 bases, with 12 bases between. This CDR3 region has 15 residues. The CDR3 DNA reads as TGTGCCAGCTCACTATTCGACAGGAACCAAGAGACCCAGTACTTC. Translation gives CASSLFDRNQETQYF. The full variable domain, in which reference TRBV18 and TRBJ2-5 provide the parts outside the CDR3, is NAGVMQNPRHLVRRRGQEARLRCSPMKGHSHVYWYRQLPEEGLKFMVYLQKENIIDESGMPKERFSAEFPKEGPSILRIQQVVRGDSAAYFCASSLFDRNQETQYFGPGTRLLVL.

This chain uses TRBV7-9 with TRBJ2-2; TRBD1 aligns across 11 bases. The CDR3 has 14 residues. The junction had 2 bases not matched to a gene; V was cut back by 5 bases and J by 6 bases. Per the germline V gene, CDR1 is SEHNR and CDR2 is FQNEAQ (reference sequence). CDR3 nucleotides: TGTGCCAGCAGCCGGACAGGGGGCCCCGGGGAGCTGTTTTTT. Translating gives CASSRTGGPGELFF.

J is TRBJ1-2 and V is TRBV5-1; unclear D gene. V gave up 0 bases and J gave up 4 bases, with 7 bases separating them. The CDR3 spans 13 residues. The germline V gene encodes CDR1 SGHRS and CDR2 YFSETQ. The CDR3 nucleotides are TGCGCCAGCAGCTTGGGGGAGGCCTATGGCTACACCTTC. This encodes CASSLGEAYGYTF.

V is TRBV28 and J is TRBJ1-5; a possible D gene is TRBD1 (5 bases). The CDR3 totals 13 residues. CDR1 and CDR2 from the germline V gene are MDHEN and SYDVKM. V was pared by 6 bases and J by 7 bases, with 13 bases between. CDR3 amino acids: CASRREGRQPQHF. CDR3 in DNA: TGTGCCAGCAGAAGGGAGGGGAGGCAGCCCCAGCATTTT.

V is TRBV6-1 and J is TRBJ1-4, with TRBD1 matching over 7 bases. J gave up 8 bases and V 2 bases, and 8 bases lay outside the gene matches. CDR1 and CDR2 from the germline V gene are MNHNS and SASEGT. This CDR3 region has 15 residues. The CDR3: CASSEMETGKEKLFF. The CDR3 DNA is TGTGCCAGCAGTGAAATGGAGACAGGGAAAGAAAAACTGTTTTTT.

The CDR3: CASSRDLSGELFF. The CDR3 nucleotides are TGTGCCAGCAGCCGGGACTTATCAGGGGAGCTGTTTTTT. The chain carries TRBV14 and TRBJ2-2, with D possibly being TRBD2 (6 bases). The V end was cut by 4 bases, the J end by 8 bases, with 11 bases between. The CDR3 consists of 13 residues. Germline V gene data show CDR1 as SGHDN and CDR2 as FVKESK.

This rearrangement joins TRBV29-1 to TRBJ2-5, with 7 bases identical to TRBD1. The CDR3 extends over 12 amino acids. Trimming removed 6 bases from V and 10 bases from J; junction bases left unmatched: 11. CDR1 and CDR2 from the germline V gene are SQVTM and ANQGSEA. This CDR3 reads CSVSGQAVRQYF. CDR3 DNA: TGCAGCGTCAGCGGACAGGCGGTACGCCAGTACTTC.

CDR3 sequence reads: CSVEVQGAVEKLFF. For the CDR3, the DNA is TGCAGCGTTGAAGTTCAGGGGGCTGTTGAAAAACTGTTTTTT. The chain combines TRBV29-1 with TRBJ1-4, with 8 nucleotides matching TRBD1. V gave up 1 base and J gave up 7 bases; unmatched junction bases: 5. CDR1 is SQVTM and CDR2 is ANQGSEA in the germline V gene. CDR3 length: 14 residues. Variable domain in full (rest from reference TRBV29-1 and TRBJ1-4): SAVISQKPSRDICQRGTSLTIQCQVDSQVTMMFWYRQQPGQSLTLIATANQGSEATYESGFVIDKFPISRPNLTFSTLTVSNMSPEDSSIYLCSVEVQGAVEKLFFGSGTQLSVL.

The rearrangement joins TRBV20-1 to TRBJ2-5, with D possibly being TRBD1 (5 bases). Looked up from germline, CDR1 is DFQATT and CDR2 is SNEGSKA (reference sequence). Trimming took 4 bases from V and 4 from J, leaving 7 bases between them. There are 11 residues in the CDR3. CDR3 amino acids: CSAKGPETQYF. CDR3 DNA: TGCAGTGCTAAGGGGCCAGAGACCCAGTACTTC.

J is TRBJ1-5 and V is TRBV5-5; 12 bases align to TRBD1. V lost 3 bases, J lost 6 bases, and 4 bases stayed unmatched. The CDR3 runs 15 residues. CDR1 and CDR2 (germline): SGHKS, YYEKEE (reference sequence). DNA for the CDR3: TGTGCCAGCAGCTGGGGACAGGGGGCCACTCAGCCCCAGCATTTT. Its protein product is CASSWGQGATQPQHF.

The chain links TRBV11-2 to TRBJ1-2; D is unresolved. Germline V gives CDR1 SGHAT, CDR2 FQNNGV. Trimming stripped 2 bases from V and 2 bases from J, with 12 bases between. The CDR3 contains 15 residues. The DNA of the CDR3 is TGTGCCAGCAGCTTATTCCGGGGTTGGAACTATGGCTACACCTTC. It translates to CASSLFRGWNYGYTF.

This chain uses TRBV6-1 with TRBJ1-2; 8 bases match TRBD1. This CDR3 is 15 amino acids long. Germline V gives CDR1 MNHNS, CDR2 SASEGT. V gave up 7 bases and J gave up 4 bases; unmatched junction bases: 11. The CDR3 DNA sequence: TGTGCCAGCATCAGGGGAGGACAGGGCTTCTATGGCTACACCTTC. Protein product: CASIRGGQGFYGYTF.